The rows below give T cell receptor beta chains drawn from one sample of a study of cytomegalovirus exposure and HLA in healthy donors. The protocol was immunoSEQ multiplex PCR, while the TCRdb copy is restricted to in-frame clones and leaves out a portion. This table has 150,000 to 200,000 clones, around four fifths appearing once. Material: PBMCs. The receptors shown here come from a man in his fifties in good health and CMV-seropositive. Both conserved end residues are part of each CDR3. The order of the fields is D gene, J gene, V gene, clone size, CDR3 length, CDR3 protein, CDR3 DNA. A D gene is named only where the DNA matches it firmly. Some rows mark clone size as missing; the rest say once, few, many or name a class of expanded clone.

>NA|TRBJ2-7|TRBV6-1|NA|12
CASSASVYEQYF
TGTGCCAGCAGTGCTAGCGTATACGAGCAGTACTTC
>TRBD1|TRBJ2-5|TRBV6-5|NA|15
CASSYSDRGSETQYF
TGTGCCAGCAGTTACTCGGACAGGGGGTCAGAGACCCAGTACTTC
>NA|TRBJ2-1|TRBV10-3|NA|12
CAIRNQSNEQFF
TGTGCCATCAGGAATCAGTCGAATGAGCAGTTCTTC
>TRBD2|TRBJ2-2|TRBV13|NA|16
CASSLWTSGGAGELFF
TGTGCCAGCAGCTTATGGACTAGCGGGGGGGCCGGGGAGCTGTTTTTT
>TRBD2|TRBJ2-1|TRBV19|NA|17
CASQGQRDLGWGNEQFF
TGTGCCAGCCAGGGTCAGCGGGACTTGGGGTGGGGGAATGAGCAGTTCTTC
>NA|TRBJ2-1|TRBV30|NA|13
CAWSGSSYNEQFF
TGTGCCTGGAGCGGGAGCTCCTACAATGAGCAGTTCTTC
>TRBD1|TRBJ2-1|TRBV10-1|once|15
CASSGGTGSGNEQFF
TGCGCCAGCAGTGGAGGGACAGGGTCTGGCAATGAGCAGTTCTTC
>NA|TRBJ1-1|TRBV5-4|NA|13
CASSVRARTEAFF
TGTGCCAGCAGCGTCAGGGCTAGGACTGAAGCTTTCTTT
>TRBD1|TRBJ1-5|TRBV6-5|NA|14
CASSQTGGGQPQHF
TGTGCCAGCAGTCAGACAGGGGGCGGGCAGCCCCAGCATTTT
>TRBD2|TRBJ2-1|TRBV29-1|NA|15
CSVEGGLAGFNEQFF
TGCAGCGTTGAAGGTGGACTAGCGGGATTCAATGAGCAGTTCTTC
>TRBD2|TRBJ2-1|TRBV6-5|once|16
CASSYSGRGGYNEQFF
TGTGCCAGCAGTTACTCGGGACGGGGGGGATACAATGAGCAGTTCTTC
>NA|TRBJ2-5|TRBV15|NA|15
CATSMPMAGQETQYF
TGTGCCACCAGCATGCCGATGGCGGGGCAAGAGACCCAGTACTTC
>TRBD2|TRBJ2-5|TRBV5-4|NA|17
CASSLVPSGEVQETQYF
TGTGCCAGCAGCTTGGTCCCTAGCGGAGAGGTACAAGAGACCCAGTACTTC
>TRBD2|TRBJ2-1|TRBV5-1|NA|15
CASSLTSVSYNEQFF
TGCGCCAGCAGCTTGACTAGCGTGTCCTACAATGAGCAGTTCTTC
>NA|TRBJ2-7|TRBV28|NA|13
CASRGQGRDEQYF
TGTGCCAGCAGAGGGCAGGGCAGGGACGAGCAGTACTTC
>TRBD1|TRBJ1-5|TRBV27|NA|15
CASSPTGQVDQPQHF
TGTGCCAGCAGTCCGACCGGACAGGTTGATCAGCCCCAGCATTTT
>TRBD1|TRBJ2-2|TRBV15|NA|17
CATSRDRDRLVTGELFF
TGTGCCACCAGCAGGGACCGGGACAGGTTGGTCACCGGGGAGCTGTTTTTT
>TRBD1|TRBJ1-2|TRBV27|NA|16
CASSPHRDRDLDGYTF
TGTGCCAGCAGTCCCCACCGGGACAGGGATCTAGATGGCTACACCTTC
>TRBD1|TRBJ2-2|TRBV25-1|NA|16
CASSELRTGMTGELFF
TGTGCCAGCAGTGAATTGAGGACAGGGATGACCGGGGAGCTGTTTTTT
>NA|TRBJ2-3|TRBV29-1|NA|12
CSASELTDTQYF
TGCAGTGCTAGCGAGCTCACAGATACGCAGTATTTT
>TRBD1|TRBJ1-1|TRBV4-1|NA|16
CASSQVRGTGTTEAFF
TGCGCCAGCAGCCAAGTGAGAGGGACAGGGACCACTGAAGCTTTCTTT
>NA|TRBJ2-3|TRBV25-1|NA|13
CASTPPYTDTQYF
TGTGCCAGCACCCCTCCCTACACAGATACGCAGTATTTT
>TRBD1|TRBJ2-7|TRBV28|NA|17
CASSFPTYRGSSYEQYF
TGTGCCAGCAGTTTCCCGACGTACAGGGGGTCCTCCTACGAGCAGTACTTC
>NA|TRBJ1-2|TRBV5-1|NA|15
CASSLREGVNYGYTF
TGCGCCAGCAGCCTCCGGGAGGGGGTGAACTATGGCTACACCTTC
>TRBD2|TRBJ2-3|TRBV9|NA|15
CASSVEGGSTDTQYF
TGTGCCAGCAGCGTCGAGGGAGGGAGCACAGATACGCAGTATTTT
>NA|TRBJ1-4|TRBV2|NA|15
CASKGQGRANEKLFF
TGTGCCAGCAAGGGGCAGGGGAGGGCTAATGAAAAACTGTTTTTT
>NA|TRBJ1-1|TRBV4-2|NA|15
CASSQQAGVRTEAFF
TGTGCCAGCAGCCAACAGGCAGGGGTTAGGACTGAAGCTTTCTTT
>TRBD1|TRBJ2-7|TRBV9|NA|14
CASSVGQGADEQYF
TGTGCCAGCAGCGTAGGGCAGGGGGCTGACGAGCAGTACTTC
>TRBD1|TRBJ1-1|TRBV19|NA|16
CASVSDRGLPRAEAFF
TGTGCCAGCGTATCGGACAGGGGGCTCCCACGAGCTGAAGCTTTCTTT
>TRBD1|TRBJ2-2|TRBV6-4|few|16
CASSETQQGITGELFF
TGTGCCAGCAGTGAAACCCAACAGGGGATCACCGGGGAGCTGTTTTTT
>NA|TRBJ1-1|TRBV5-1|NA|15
CASSPNAAGNTEAFF
TGCGCCAGCAGCCCTAATGCGGCGGGAAACACTGAAGCTTTCTTT
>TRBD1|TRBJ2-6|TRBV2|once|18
CASSHPGTAERGANVLTF
TGTGCCAGCAGCCACCCCGGGACAGCTGAAAGAGGGGCCAACGTCCTGACTTTC
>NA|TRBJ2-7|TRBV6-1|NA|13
CASSEVTLYEQYF
TGTGCCAGCAGTGAAGTGACTCTTTACGAGCAGTACTTC
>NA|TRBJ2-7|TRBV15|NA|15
CATSRDSQGSYEQYF
TGTGCCACCAGCAGAGATAGTCAGGGCTCCTACGAGCAGTACTTC
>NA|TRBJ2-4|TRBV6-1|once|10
CAIGGYIQYF
TGTGCCATCGGAGGTTACATTCAGTACTTC
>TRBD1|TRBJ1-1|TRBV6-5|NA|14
CASSSIDRGLEAFF
TGTGCCAGCAGTTCCATCGACAGGGGGCTTGAAGCTTTCTTT
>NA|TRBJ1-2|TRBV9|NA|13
CASSVDLGGGYTF
TGTGCCAGCAGCGTAGATCTGGGAGGCGGCTACACCTTC